These T cell receptor beta chains were read from a single sample in a study of blood T cell repertoires in COVID-19. This table comes from immunoSEQ multiplex PCR, and its TCRdb copy is limited to in-frame clones, with some not included. The data contain some 150,000 clones, approximately 86% of them singletons. The source material was peripheral blood. The source is a woman aged 55-75 years who had recovered from COVID-19. CDR3s include the opening cysteine and the closing phenylalanine or tryptophan. The order of the fields is D gene, J gene, V gene, clone size, CDR3 DNA, CDR3 protein. D genes are given only for firm matches. Not all rows give a size; the values are once, few, many and, for expanded clones, a class.

D: TRBD1; J: TRBJ2-3; V: TRBV29-1; size: NA; DNA: TGCAGCGTTGAGGACAGGGGGGCCACAGATACGCAGTATTTT; CDR3: CSVEDRGATDTQYF
D: TRBD1; J: TRBJ1-6; V: TRBV6-5; size: NA; DNA: TGTGCCAGCAGTTCAGGACAGGGTCGGCATAATTCACCCCTCCACTTT; CDR3: CASSSGQGRHNSPLHF
D: NA; J: TRBJ2-7; V: TRBV27; size: once; DNA: TGTGCCAGCAGTTCGCCGGGGACTGGTTCCTACGAGCAGTACTTC; CDR3: CASSSPGTGSYEQYF
D: NA; J: TRBJ1-4; V: TRBV4-1; size: once; DNA: TGCGCCAGCAGCCAAGAAGAGTTTGGGGGGTCTAATGAAAAACTGTTTTTT; CDR3: CASSQEEFGGSNEKLFF
D: TRBD2; J: TRBJ2-1; V: TRBV9; size: NA; DNA: TGTGCCAGCAGCCAGGCCCAGCGGGGGTACAATGAGCAGTTCTTC; CDR3: CASSQAQRGYNEQFF
D: NA; J: TRBJ1-4; V: TRBV9; size: NA; DNA: TGTGCCAGCAGCGTAGCTCCGGACTTTAATGAAAAACTGTTTTTT; CDR3: CASSVAPDFNEKLFF
D: TRBD2; J: TRBJ2-3; V: TRBV19; size: NA; DNA: TGTGCCAGTGGACTAGCGGGGGATACGCAGTATTTT; CDR3: CASGLAGDTQYF
D: TRBD1; J: TRBJ2-2; V: TRBV10-1; size: NA; DNA: TGCGCCAGCAGTGACGGGGGACAGGGAGTTACCGGGGAGCTGTTTTTT; CDR3: CASSDGGQGVTGELFF
D: TRBD2; J: TRBJ2-5; V: TRBV3-1/TRBV3-2; size: NA; DNA: TGTGCCAGCAGCCAATGGAATAGCGGGGGGGCGGAGACCCAGTACTTC; CDR3: CASSQWNSGGAETQYF
D: NA; J: TRBJ1-6; V: TRBV28; size: NA; DNA: TGTGCCAGCAGTTTGGGCTCCTCCTATAATTCACCCCTCCACTTT; CDR3: CASSLGSSYNSPLHF
D: NA; J: TRBJ2-7; V: TRBV28; size: NA; DNA: TGTGCCAGCAGTTCTGGACAGTTCCCCTCCTACGAGCAGTACTTC; CDR3: CASSSGQFPSYEQYF
D: TRBD1; J: TRBJ2-5; V: TRBV5-1; size: NA; DNA: TGCGCCAGCAGCTTGTGGGGACAGCAAGAGACCCAGTACTTC; CDR3: CASSLWGQQETQYF
D: TRBD2; J: TRBJ2-5; V: TRBV10-3; size: NA; DNA: TGTGCCATCAGTGAGTCGGGACTAGGCCCGGCGAAAGAGACCCAGTACTTC; CDR3: CAISESGLGPAKETQYF
D: NA; J: TRBJ2-5; V: TRBV15; size: few; DNA: TGTGCCACCAGCAGAGATCTGGGACGGGGGGAGACCCAGTACTTC; CDR3: CATSRDLGRGETQYF
D: NA; J: TRBJ2-3; V: TRBV24-1; size: NA; DNA: TGTGCCACCAGTGATTCCCCAATTCGGAGCACAGATACGCAGTATTTT; CDR3: CATSDSPIRSTDTQYF
D: NA; J: TRBJ2-2; V: TRBV7-8; size: once; DNA: TGTGCCAGCAGCCCCCGGGACTTTTCCAACACCGGGGAGCTGTTTTTT; CDR3: CASSPRDFSNTGELFF
D: NA; J: TRBJ1-6; V: TRBV30; size: NA; DNA: TGTGCCTGGAGTCGAACAGGGAACTCACCCCTCCACTTT; CDR3: CAWSRTGNSPLHF
D: NA; J: TRBJ2-3; V: TRBV5-1; size: NA; DNA: TGCGCCAGCAGTCGACTAGGGGTCGGAGATACGCAGTATTTT; CDR3: CASSRLGVGDTQYF
D: NA; J: TRBJ2-3; V: TRBV19; size: NA; DNA: TGTGCCAGTAGTATAGAGGGCACATCCGCCACAGATACGCAGTATTTT; CDR3: CASSIEGTSATDTQYF
D: TRBD1; J: TRBJ2-3; V: TRBV9; size: NA; DNA: TGTGCCAGCAGCCCTAGAACCCGACAGGGGGCTGGCACAGATACGCAGTATTTT; CDR3: CASSPRTRQGAGTDTQYF
D: NA; J: TRBJ2-7; V: TRBV19; size: NA; DNA: TGTGCCAGTAGTACTGGAGGGGGGGCCGCCGAGCAGTACTTC; CDR3: CASSTGGGAAEQYF
D: NA; J: TRBJ2-1; V: TRBV5-5; size: NA; DNA: TGTGCCAGCAGCTTGGGGGAGTACCGCTCCTACAATGAGCAGTTCTTC; CDR3: CASSLGEYRSYNEQFF
D: NA; J: TRBJ2-3; V: TRBV6-4; size: NA; DNA: TGTGCCAGCAGTGACTTCGGGGGGCCCACAGATACGCAGTATTTT; CDR3: CASSDFGGPTDTQYF